This is a list of T cell receptor beta chains from one sample in a study of PD-1 blockade in classical Hodgkin lymphoma. Repertoires were generated with immunoSEQ multiplex PCR, while TCRdb's copy carries only in-frame clones and drops some. Among tens of thousands of clones listed, 91% were seen once. This specimen was peripheral blood mononuclear cells (PBMCs), taken before the fourth cycle of nivolumab. These TCRs come from a human donor with classical Hodgkin lymphoma. The CDR3 runs from the conserved cysteine through the conserved F or W. A D gene is named only where the DNA matches it firmly. The size field is filled for only some rows; it gives once, few, many or a size class.

v_gene: TRBV6-5; abundance: NA; j_gene: TRBJ2-7; d_gene: TRBD2; CDR3nt: TGTGCCAGCAGCCGCGGGGGGAGCTCCTACGAGCAGTACTTC; CDR3aa: CASSRGGSSYEQYF
v_gene: TRBV6-6; abundance: NA; j_gene: TRBJ2-1; d_gene: NA; CDR3nt: TGTGCCACCAGGGACGAAACGGGGAATGAGCAGTTCTTC; CDR3aa: CATRDETGNEQFF
v_gene: TRBV7-2; abundance: NA; j_gene: TRBJ1-2; d_gene: NA; CDR3nt: TGTGCCAGCAGCCCTAAGAACACAGGCGGCTACACCTTC; CDR3aa: CASSPKNTGGYTF
v_gene: TRBV21-1; abundance: NA; j_gene: TRBJ1-1; d_gene: NA; CDR3nt: TGTGCCAGCAGCATTCGTCAGGGAGGAGAAGAGAACACTGAAGCTTTCTTT; CDR3aa: CASSIRQGGEENTEAFF
v_gene: TRBV6-4; abundance: NA; j_gene: TRBJ2-3; d_gene: TRBD1; CDR3nt: TGTGCCAGCAGTGACAGACAGGGCGATACGCAGTATTTT; CDR3aa: CASSDRQGDTQYF
v_gene: TRBV5-4; abundance: NA; j_gene: TRBJ2-5; d_gene: NA; CDR3nt: TGTGCCAGCAGGCCACGGCGTACAGGGAGAGAGACCCAGTACTTC; CDR3aa: CASRPRRTGRETQYF
v_gene: TRBV14; abundance: once; j_gene: TRBJ1-3; d_gene: NA; CDR3nt: TGTGCCAGCACCGGCTCTGGAAACACCGTATATTTT; CDR3aa: CASTGSGNTVYF
v_gene: TRBV27; abundance: NA; j_gene: TRBJ1-1; d_gene: NA; CDR3nt: TGTGCCAGCAGTTTATCGGCAGGGGTGGACACTGAAGCTTTCTTT; CDR3aa: CASSLSAGVDTEAFF
v_gene: TRBV7-9; abundance: NA; j_gene: TRBJ2-6; d_gene: TRBD1; CDR3nt: TGTGCCAGCAGCTGGGGGACAGGGGCCGGGGCCAACGTCCTGACTTTC; CDR3aa: CASSWGTGAGANVLTF
v_gene: TRBV10-3; abundance: NA; j_gene: TRBJ2-3; d_gene: TRBD2; CDR3nt: TGTGCCATCAGGCCGACTAGCGGGGGAATCAGCACAGATACGCAGTATTTT; CDR3aa: CAIRPTSGGISTDTQYF
v_gene: TRBV12-5; abundance: NA; j_gene: TRBJ2-5; d_gene: NA; CDR3nt: TGTGCTAGTGGTTTAGGAGTCTCCGGTGAAGAGACCCAGTACTTC; CDR3aa: CASGLGVSGEETQYF